The sequence of this T cell receptor (beta chain) was determined in a study of PD-L1 blockade in urothelial cancer. About the research overall: Blood drawn 3 weeks (second dose) and 6 weeks after treatment start was analyzed. Study-wide findings and caveats: Blood TCR clonality below the median before treatment was a predictor of better survival.

This sample's time point: pretreatment peripheral blood. Sequenced by immunoSEQ multiplex PCR; TCRdb stores in-frame clones only, minus some. The table records tens of thousands of clones, 90% of them present only once. Comment on this clone: Its antigen is as yet unknown.

The length of the CDR3 is 14 residues. V was pared by 3 bases and J by 8 bases, with 6 bases of the junction left unmatched. Germline-derived CDR1 and CDR2 are SGDLS and YYNGEE. Sequencing used PBMCs, obtained around atezolizumab (anti-PD-L1) treatment. This TCR was sampled from a man aged 55-75 years with urothelial cancer. This sequence joins TRBV9 and TRBJ1-4, with 8 bases lining up with TRBD1. CDR3 DNA: TGTGCCAGCAGCGCCCAGGGGGCAAAGGAAAAACTGTTTTTT. This codes for CASSAQGAKEKLFF.